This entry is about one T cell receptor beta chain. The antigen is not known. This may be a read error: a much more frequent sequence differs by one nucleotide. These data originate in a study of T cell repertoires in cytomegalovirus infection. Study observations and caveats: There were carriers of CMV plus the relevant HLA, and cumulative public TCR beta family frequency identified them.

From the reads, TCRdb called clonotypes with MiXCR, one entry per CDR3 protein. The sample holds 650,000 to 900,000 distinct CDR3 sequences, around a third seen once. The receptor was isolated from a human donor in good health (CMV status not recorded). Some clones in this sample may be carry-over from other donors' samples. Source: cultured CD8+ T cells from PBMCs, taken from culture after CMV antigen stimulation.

CDR3 nucleotide sequence: TGTGCCAGCAGTTACTCGAGGCGTGGGGACACTGAAGCTTTCTTT. This gives the protein CASSYSRRGDTEAFF. The chain joins TRBV6-5 to TRBJ1-1; no clear D gene. Trimming shortened V by 0 bases and J by 3 bases, and 11 bases separated the two germline ends. This CDR3 is 15 amino acids long. Germline loops: CDR1 MNHEY, CDR2 SVGAGI.